This is a list of T cell receptor beta chains from one sample in a study of cytomegalovirus exposure and HLA in healthy donors. Here immunoSEQ multiplex PCR was the method, and the copy in TCRdb shows in-frame clones only, minus some. The sample has around 110,000 clones, 79% seen once. Sequencing used PBMCs. These receptors all come from a young man in good health and CMV-seropositive. Each CDR3 is given with its conserved first and last residue. A D gene is named only where the DNA matches it firmly. Size tells how often a clone was seen (once, few, many) or the class of an expanded clone, and some rows leave it out.

v_gene,d_gene,abundance,j_gene,CDR3nt,CDR3aa
TRBV5-1,TRBD2,-,TRBJ2-3,TGCGCCAGCAGCTTGGGACTAGCGGGGGTAGATACGCAGTATTTT,CASSLGLAGVDTQYF
TRBV2,-,-,TRBJ1-3,TGTGCCAGCAGACTCCGGGACACGAGCTCTGGAAACACCATATATTTT,CASRLRDTSSGNTIYF
TRBV9,-,-,TRBJ2-6,TGTGCCAGCAGCCCATTGAACCAAAACCAGGGTTTCCCTGGGGCCAACGGCCTGACTTTC,CASSPLNQNQGFPGANGLTF
TRBV4-2,TRBD1,-,TRBJ1-2,TGTGCCAGCAGCCAAGAATCCAGCAGGGGGTATGGCTACACCTTC,CASSQESSRGYGYTF
TRBV4-3,TRBD2,-,TRBJ2-5,TGCGCCAGCAGCCAAGATTCGACTAGCGGAGAGACCCAGTACTTC,CASSQDSTSGETQYF
TRBV27,-,-,TRBJ2-7,TGTGCCAGCAGTTGGGGGGTCAGCTACGAGCAGTACTTC,CASSWGVSYEQYF
TRBV5-4,TRBD1,-,TRBJ1-2,TGTGCCAGCAGCTTTGGGACAGGGCTTGGCTACACCTTC,CASSFGTGLGYTF
TRBV30,TRBD1,-,TRBJ2-1,TGTGCCTGGACCTCTGGGACAGGGATATTTGGTGAGCAGTTCTTC,CAWTSGTGIFGEQFF
TRBV28,TRBD2,-,TRBJ2-2,TGTGCCAGCAGTTTACAGACTAGCGGGAGGGCGGACACCGGGGAGCTGTTTTTT,CASSLQTSGRADTGELFF
TRBV7-9,-,-,TRBJ1-1,TGTGCCAGCAGCTTAGGGGGCGGGGGAAACACTGAAGCTTTCTTT,CASSLGGGGNTEAFF
TRBV27,-,once,TRBJ2-4,TGTGCCAGCAGGGATATACAGGGTACCAAAAACAGTCAGTACTTC,CASRDIQGTKNSQYF
TRBV7-9,-,-,TRBJ1-2,TGTGCCAGCAGCTTAGGGACGGAGGAGAAGAGTGTTGGCTACACCTTC,CASSLGTEEKSVGYTF
TRBV6-1,TRBD1,-,TRBJ2-5,TGTGCCAGCAGGGGTGGGACAGGAGAGGAGACCCAGTACTTC,CASRGGTGEETQYF
TRBV29-1,-,-,TRBJ1-1,TGCAGCGCGAACTTGCTAAACACTGAAGCTTTCTTT,CSANLLNTEAFF
TRBV30,TRBD2,-,TRBJ2-2,TGTGCCTGGAGACGACTAGCGGGAGGAACCGGGGAGCTGTTTTTT,CAWRRLAGGTGELFF
TRBV6-1,TRBD2,-,TRBJ2-4,TGTGCCGGGAAGACCGGGGGGACGAACATTCAGTACTTC,CAGKTGGTNIQYF
TRBV28,TRBD1,-,TRBJ2-7,TGTGCCAGCAGCCTCTCTTTCGACAGGGCCTACGAGCAGTACTTC,CASSLSFDRAYEQYF
TRBV7-2,-,-,TRBJ2-1,TGTGCCAGCAGTTCCGACTGGAGCTCCTACAATGAGCAGTTCTTC,CASSSDWSSYNEQFF
TRBV6-5,-,few,TRBJ1-1,TGTGCCAGCAGTTACTCGATGGGGGAGGCTGAAGCTTTCTTT,CASSYSMGEAEAFF
TRBV7-2,TRBD1,-,TRBJ1-2,TGTGCCAGCAGCCCCCCGGGACAGGGTTTCGGCTACACCTTC,CASSPPGQGFGYTF
TRBV7-3,TRBD2,-,TRBJ2-5,TGTGCCAGCAGTCAAGGTAGCGGGAGAGGAGAGACCCAGTACTTC,CASSQGSGRGETQYF
TRBV11-2,TRBD1,once,TRBJ2-7,TGTGCCAGCAGCTCCACAGGGGGCCCCTACTTCGAGCAGTACTTC,CASSSTGGPYFEQYF
TRBV18,-,-,TRBJ1-3,TGTGCCAGCTCACCTTGGGACACCTTTGGAAACACCATATATTTT,CASSPWDTFGNTIYF
TRBV27,-,-,TRBJ1-3,TGTGCCAGCAGTTCTCCCGAGGTAGACCTTCAGACGACCAGTGTTGGAATCACCATATATTTT,CASSSPEVDLQTTSVGITIYF
TRBV5-1,TRBD1,-,TRBJ1-2,TGCGCCAGCAGCACGGGACAGGAGTTCTATGGCTACACCTTC,CASSTGQEFYGYTF
TRBV7-8,-,once,TRBJ1-2,TGTGCCAGCAGCTTAGACAGGGACTATGGCTACACCTTC,CASSLDRDYGYTF
TRBV7-9,TRBD1,-,TRBJ1-2,TGTGCCAGCAGCTCCCAGCAGGGGGCTAGCTACACCTTC,CASSSQQGASYTF
TRBV28,-,few,TRBJ2-1,TGTGCCAGCAGCCCCCCTATGGGTGGACTTCCTTACTACAATGAGCAGTTCTTC,CASSPPMGGLPYYNEQFF
TRBV25-1,-,-,TRBJ2-7,TGTGCCAGCAGTGAAGCGCGGCACGAGCAGTACTTC,CASSEARHEQYF
TRBV10-3,-,-,TRBJ1-2,TGTGCCATCAGTGAGTTGATAGAATATGGCTACACCTTC,CAISELIEYGYTF
TRBV7-9,-,-,TRBJ2-7,TGTGCCAGCAGGAACGGGGGGCCGGGCGAGCAGTACTTC,CASRNGGPGEQYF